The rows below give T cell receptor beta chains drawn from one sample of a study of T cells in narcolepsy. Assay: immunoSEQ multiplex PCR; the TCRdb copy retains only in-frame clones and omits some. The sample lists over 40,000 clones, around 89% occurring once. Sequences were obtained from CD45RA- memory CD4+ T cells from PBMCs. The receptors derive from a human donor with narcolepsy. CDR3s include the opening cysteine and the closing phenylalanine or tryptophan. Each record gives: J gene, V gene, clone size, D gene, CDR3 protein, CDR3 DNA. D genes are given only for firm matches. The size entry is marked missing in some rows and otherwise reads once, few, many or a size class.

>TRBJ2-7|TRBV13|-|-
CASRSPGDEQYF
TGTGCCAGCAGATCCCCAGGGGACGAGCAGTACTTC
>TRBJ2-7|TRBV14|-|TRBD1
CASSRDRGSEQYF
TGTGCCAGCAGCCGGGACAGGGGGTCCGAGCAGTACTTC
>TRBJ2-1|TRBV6-6|few|-
CASSQPGVQFF
TGTGCCAGCAGTCAACCTGGTGTGCAGTTCTTC
>TRBJ2-7|TRBV11-3|-|TRBD2
CASSHGTSGVPYEQYF
TGTGCCAGCAGCCACGGGACTAGCGGGGTCCCCTACGAGCAGTACTTC
>TRBJ2-7|TRBV29-1|-|TRBD2
CSVVWTSGPYEQYF
TGCAGCGTTGTATGGACTAGCGGCCCCTACGAGCAGTACTTC
>TRBJ2-1|TRBV2|-|TRBD2
CASSVRLAGGNEQFF
TGTGCCAGCAGTGTTAGACTAGCGGGAGGGAATGAGCAGTTCTTC
>TRBJ1-6|TRBV10-3|-|-
CAAGTEYNSSLHF
TGTGCCGCCGGGACCGAGTATAATTCATCCCTCCACTTT
>TRBJ2-7|TRBV7-2|-|-
CASSSQTYEQYF
TGTGCCAGCAGCAGCCAAACCTACGAGCAGTACTTC
>TRBJ2-5|TRBV19|once|-
CASSKDSEQETQYF
TGTGCCAGTAGTAAGGACAGCGAACAAGAGACCCAGTACTTC
>TRBJ2-5|TRBV6-5|-|-
CASSSQGYGETQYF
TGTGCCAGCAGTTCACAGGGCTATGGAGAGACCCAGTACTTC
>TRBJ2-7|TRBV7-9|medium-sized|TRBD2
CASSPTSSEQYF
TGTGCCAGCAGCCCGACTAGCAGCGAGCAGTACTTC
>TRBJ1-5|TRBV19|medium-sized|TRBD1
CASYPSQGGNQPQHF
TGTGCCAGCTACCCTTCACAGGGGGGCAATCAGCCCCAGCATTTT
>TRBJ2-3|TRBV11-1|once|-
CASSYESTDTQYF
TGTGCCAGCAGCTACGAAAGCACAGATACGCAGTATTTT
>TRBJ1-4|TRBV5-1|few|-
CASCPGTQGEKLFF
TGCGCCAGCTGCCCCGGGACACAAGGCGAAAAACTGTTTTTT
>TRBJ1-1|TRBV11-3|-|TRBD1
CASSSRDRNTEAFF
TGTGCCAGCAGCTCCCGGGACAGGAACACTGAAGCTTTCTTT
>TRBJ1-5|TRBV6-1|-|-
CASIPIGSGNQPQHF
TGTGCCAGCATTCCCATAGGGAGTGGCAATCAGCCCCAGCATTTT
>TRBJ1-3|TRBV19|few|-
CASSIGQPSSGNTIYF
TGTGCCAGTAGTATAGGCCAGCCTAGCTCTGGAAACACCATATATTTT
>TRBJ2-3|TRBV6-5|-|-
CASSYQDRSTDTQYF
TGTGCCAGCAGTTATCAGGACAGAAGCACAGATACGCAGTATTTT
>TRBJ1-1|TRBV19|-|-
CASSDRRDAFF
TGTGCCAGTAGTGACCGACGGGACGCTTTCTTT
>TRBJ1-1|TRBV27|-|-
CASNTGWGTEAFF
TGTGCCAGCAACACCGGCTGGGGCACTGAAGCTTTCTTT
>TRBJ1-4|TRBV11-3|once|TRBD1
CASSLVPGGREKLFF
TGTGCCAGCAGCTTAGTTCCAGGGGGCAGGGAAAAACTGTTTTTT
>TRBJ2-7|TRBV7-2|few|-
CASSLDSGTGSFDEQYF
TGTGCCAGCAGCTTAGATAGCGGGACAGGGTCTTTCGACGAGCAGTACTTC
>TRBJ1-1|TRBV7-8|-|-
CASSSGVNTEAFF
TGTGCCAGCAGCTCGGGGGTGAACACTGAAGCTTTCTTT
>TRBJ1-1|TRBV19|-|TRBD1
CASSMSGGTEAFF
TGTGCCAGTAGTATGTCAGGGGGTACAGAAGCTTTCTTT